This T cell receptor beta chain was sequenced during a study of T cells after yellow fever vaccination. On the study more broadly: Fractions with few cells were prepared using SMART-Seq v4 Ultra Low Input.

Universal primer sites and UMIs were introduced during 5'RACE template-switching synthesis of TCR cDNA. TCRdb ran MiXCR on the 5' RACE reads and lists one entry per CDR3 protein. Here the sample spans a few hundred thousand distinct CDR3 sequences, over 3.5% being singletons. The CDR3 is 14 amino acids. Trimming took off 5 bases at V and 6 bases at J, with 14 bases between the two ends. In germline, CDR1 is SGHTA, CDR2 FQGNSA. Regarding the study as a whole: It was the secondary response that reached its peak faster, day 5 versus 15, but it was weaker. Abundant contaminating clonotypes from the bulk population could appear in FACS-sorted repertoires.

This clonotype was seen repeatedly, ten times or more. Its target is unknown. The sample consisted of PBMCs, taken 15 days after the yellow fever booster vaccination. The chain carries TRBV7-2 and TRBJ1-5; D call uncertain. This sequence was found in a man between 18 and 35 years old who received the YFV17D yellow fever vaccine. The chain's CDR3 is CASSKPGRGQPQHF. The CDR3 nucleotides read TGTGCCAGCAGCAAACCCGGGCGTGGTCAGCCCCAGCATTTT.